These T cell receptor beta chains were read from a single sample in a study of blood T cell repertoires in COVID-19. This table comes from immunoSEQ multiplex PCR, and its TCRdb copy is limited to in-frame clones, with some not included. The sample carries about 36,000 clones, over 75% recorded once. The sequencing sample was made of peripheral blood. Receptors originate from a man between 60 and 75 years old with acute or convalescent COVID-19. Each CDR3 is given with its conserved first and last residue. Fields, in order: D gene, J gene, clone size, V gene, CDR3 protein, CDR3 DNA. D genes are given only for firm matches. Where a row states a size, it is once, few, many or the class of an expanded clone; other rows omit it.

D gene: TRBD1
J gene: TRBJ1-1
clone size: .
V gene: TRBV7-9
CDR3 protein: CASSLYRGTEAFF
CDR3 DNA: TGTGCCAGCAGCCTATACAGGGGAACTGAAGCTTTCTTT

D gene: .
J gene: TRBJ2-3
clone size: .
V gene: TRBV7-8
CDR3 protein: CASSLGNGGSTDTQYF
CDR3 DNA: TGTGCCAGCAGCTTAGGAAATGGCGGAAGCACAGATACGCAGTATTTT

D gene: .
J gene: TRBJ2-2
clone size: .
V gene: TRBV6-5
CDR3 protein: CASGVPGLNTGELFF
CDR3 DNA: TGTGCCAGCGGGGTGCCGGGACTGAACACCGGGGAGCTGTTTTTT

D gene: TRBD2
J gene: TRBJ2-1
clone size: .
V gene: TRBV5-5
CDR3 protein: CASSRTSGPTYNEQFF
CDR3 DNA: TGTGCCAGCAGTCGGACTAGCGGGCCGACCTACAATGAGCAGTTCTTC

D gene: .
J gene: TRBJ2-3
clone size: .
V gene: TRBV6-1
CDR3 protein: CASSRDRGTDTQYF
CDR3 DNA: TGTGCCAGCAGTCGCGATAGGGGAACAGATACGCAGTATTTT

D gene: TRBD2
J gene: TRBJ2-1
clone size: .
V gene: TRBV28
CDR3 protein: CASSLVTSGSYNEQFF
CDR3 DNA: TGTGCCAGCAGTTTAGTAACTAGCGGTTCCTACAATGAGCAGTTCTTC

D gene: .
J gene: TRBJ2-3
clone size: .
V gene: TRBV10-3
CDR3 protein: CAVRVGNTDTQYF
CDR3 DNA: TGTGCCGTTCGGGTCGGCAACACAGATACGCAGTATTTT

D gene: TRBD1
J gene: TRBJ1-1
clone size: .
V gene: TRBV6-5
CDR3 protein: CASNRQGAGTEAFF
CDR3 DNA: TGTGCCAGCAATAGACAGGGAGCCGGCACTGAAGCTTTCTTT

D gene: .
J gene: TRBJ2-2
clone size: .
V gene: TRBV7-2
CDR3 protein: CASSLAAMTVGELFF
CDR3 DNA: TGTGCCAGCAGCTTAGCGGCGATGACAGTCGGGGAGCTGTTTTTT

D gene: TRBD2
J gene: TRBJ2-1
clone size: .
V gene: TRBV5-4
CDR3 protein: CASSPPGLGSYNEQFF
CDR3 DNA: TGTGCCAGCAGCCCACCGGGACTAGGGTCCTACAATGAGCAGTTCTTC

D gene: TRBD2
J gene: TRBJ2-7
clone size: .
V gene: TRBV28
CDR3 protein: CASSTNPSGSISYEQYF
CDR3 DNA: TGTGCCAGCAGCACGAATCCTAGCGGGTCGATCTCCTACGAGCAGTACTTC

D gene: TRBD1
J gene: TRBJ1-3
clone size: .
V gene: TRBV19
CDR3 protein: CASKPGGSGNTIYF
CDR3 DNA: TGTGCCAGTAAACCAGGGGGCTCTGGAAACACCATATATTTT

D gene: .
J gene: TRBJ2-1
clone size: .
V gene: TRBV2
CDR3 protein: CASSERGRSSYNEQFF
CDR3 DNA: TGTGCCAGCAGTGAACGGGGTAGGAGTTCCTACAATGAGCAGTTCTTC

D gene: TRBD1
J gene: TRBJ2-4
clone size: .
V gene: TRBV7-7
CDR3 protein: CASSLDRGLAKNIQYF
CDR3 DNA: TGTGCTAGCAGCTTAGACAGGGGGCTAGCCAAAAACATTCAGTACTTC

D gene: .
J gene: TRBJ2-3
clone size: .
V gene: TRBV19
CDR3 protein: CASSMGGDTQYF
CDR3 DNA: TGTGCCAGTAGTATGGGAGGAGATACGCAGTATTTT

D gene: .
J gene: TRBJ1-2
clone size: .
V gene: TRBV15
CDR3 protein: CATSGQLTNYGYTF
CDR3 DNA: TGTGCCACCAGCGGACAGCTTACTAACTATGGCTACACCTTC

D gene: .
J gene: TRBJ2-1
clone size: .
V gene: TRBV19
CDR3 protein: CASSIDQGRAQFF
CDR3 DNA: TGTGCCAGTAGTATAGATCAGGGAAGAGCGCAGTTCTTC

D gene: TRBD2
J gene: TRBJ2-5
clone size: .
V gene: TRBV2
CDR3 protein: CASFPHTSGKQETQYF
CDR3 DNA: TGTGCCAGCTTTCCGCATACTAGCGGGAAGCAAGAGACCCAGTACTTC

D gene: .
J gene: TRBJ2-6
clone size: .
V gene: TRBV4-3
CDR3 protein: CASSPQGANVLTF
CDR3 DNA: TGCGCCAGCAGCCCGCAGGGGGCCAACGTCCTGACTTTC

D gene: .
J gene: TRBJ1-3
clone size: .
V gene: TRBV2
CDR3 protein: CASSGEALGNTIYF
CDR3 DNA: TGTGCCAGCAGTGGGGAGGCGCTTGGAAACACCATATATTTT

D gene: TRBD2
J gene: TRBJ2-1
clone size: .
V gene: TRBV29-1
CDR3 protein: CSVTRGGRNEQFF
CDR3 DNA: TGCAGCGTCACTAGGGGCGGGAGGAATGAGCAGTTCTTC

D gene: .
J gene: TRBJ1-4
clone size: .
V gene: TRBV5-5
CDR3 protein: CASSLGDFGEKLFF
CDR3 DNA: TGTGCCAGCAGCTTGGGGGACTTTGGGGAAAAACTGTTTTTT

D gene: .
J gene: TRBJ2-7
clone size: .
V gene: TRBV2
CDR3 protein: CASTSRGNEQYF
CDR3 DNA: TGTGCCAGCACGTCGAGGGGGAACGAGCAGTACTTC

D gene: TRBD1
J gene: TRBJ2-7
clone size: .
V gene: TRBV7-9
CDR3 protein: CASSTLTGEILEQYF
CDR3 DNA: TGTGCCAGCAGCACGCTGACAGGGGAAATTCTCGAGCAGTACTTC

D gene: .
J gene: TRBJ1-5
clone size: .
V gene: TRBV6-5
CDR3 protein: CASSPGTFSNQPQHF
CDR3 DNA: TGTGCCAGCAGCCCCGGGACATTCAGCAATCAGCCCCAGCATTTT

D gene: .
J gene: TRBJ2-5
clone size: once
V gene: TRBV7-2
CDR3 protein: CASSLGWLERQGPRETQYF
CDR3 DNA: TGTGCCAGCAGCTTAGGCTGGCTTGAGAGGCAGGGTCCTCGGGAGACCCAGTACTTC